This TCR beta chain was profiled in a study of T cells in Graves' hyperthyroidism and ophthalmopathy. Findings of the study overall: Researchers found most expanded thyroid clonotypes above 0.001 in blood as well.

Ophthalmopathy patients had moderate-to-severe active disease, CAS ≥3, NOSPECS ≥4, and disease duration under 3 months. The CDR3 runs to 16 residues. Trimming cost V 4 bases and J 5 bases, with 18 bases left between them. Germline V gene lookup returns CDR1 SGDLS and CDR2 YYNGEE. This clonotype was counted between two and nine times. Antigen specificity is unknown. Using RNA transcripts as the source, TCR beta CDR3 regions were amplified. First-round RT-PCR targeting the TCR CDR3 was performed with the HTBI primer set. TCRdb used MiXCR to reprocess the multiplex PCR reads, holding one entry per CDR3 protein. Of a few hundred thousand distinct CDR3 sequences listed, approximately 17% are singletons.

The sample was blood. The clonotype originates from a man younger than 35 with Graves' ophthalmopathy. This chain connects TRBV9 to TRBJ2-2; D remains ambiguous. CDR3 nucleotide sequence: TGTGCCAGCAGCCCGGGTGCCTCCCCTGGGACCGGGGAGCTGTTTTTT. Its translation is CASSPGASPGTGELFF.